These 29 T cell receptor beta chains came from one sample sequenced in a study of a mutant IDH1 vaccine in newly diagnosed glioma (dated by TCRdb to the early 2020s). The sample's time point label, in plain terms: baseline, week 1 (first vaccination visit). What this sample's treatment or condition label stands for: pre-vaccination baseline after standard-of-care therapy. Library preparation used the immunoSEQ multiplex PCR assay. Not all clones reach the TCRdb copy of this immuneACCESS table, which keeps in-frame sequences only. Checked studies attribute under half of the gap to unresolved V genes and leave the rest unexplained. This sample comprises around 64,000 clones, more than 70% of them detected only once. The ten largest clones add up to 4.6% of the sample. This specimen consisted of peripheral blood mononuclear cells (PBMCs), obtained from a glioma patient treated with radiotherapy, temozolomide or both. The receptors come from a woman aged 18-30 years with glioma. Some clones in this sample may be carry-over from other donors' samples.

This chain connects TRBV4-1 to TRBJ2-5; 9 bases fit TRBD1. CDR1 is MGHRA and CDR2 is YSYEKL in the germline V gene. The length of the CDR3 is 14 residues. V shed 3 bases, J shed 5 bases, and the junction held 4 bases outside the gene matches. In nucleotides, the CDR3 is TGCGCCAGCAGCCACCACAGGGGGCAGGAGACCCAGTACTTC. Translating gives CASSHHRGQETQYF.

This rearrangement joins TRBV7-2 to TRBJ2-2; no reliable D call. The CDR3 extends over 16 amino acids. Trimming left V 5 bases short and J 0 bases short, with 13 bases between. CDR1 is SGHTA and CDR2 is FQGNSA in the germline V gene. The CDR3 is CASSPQLRTNTGELFF. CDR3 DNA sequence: TGTGCCAGCAGCCCACAGCTGCGGACGAACACCGGGGAGCTGTTTTTT. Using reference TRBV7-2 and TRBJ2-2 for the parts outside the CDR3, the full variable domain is GAGVSQSPSNKVTEKGKDVELRCDPISGHTALYWYRQSLGQGLEFLIYFQGNSAPDKSGLPSDRFSAERTGGSVSTLTIQRTQQEDSAVYLCASSPQLRTNTGELFFGEGSRLTVL.

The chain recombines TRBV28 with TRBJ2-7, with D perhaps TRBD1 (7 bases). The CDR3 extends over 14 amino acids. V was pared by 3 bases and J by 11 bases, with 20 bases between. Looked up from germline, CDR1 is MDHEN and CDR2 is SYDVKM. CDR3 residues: CASSLPRGVGSKYF. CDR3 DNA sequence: TGTGCCAGCAGTTTGCCCAGGGGGGTGGGTAGTAAGTACTTC.

The chain's CDR3 is CASSYSAGTDYGYTF. CDR3 nucleotide sequence: TGTGCCAGCAGTTACTCGGCCGGGACAGACTATGGCTACACCTTC. J is TRBJ1-2 and V is TRBV6-5, with 7 bases that match TRBD1. The CDR3 is 15 amino acids. Germline V gene sequence: CDR1 MNHEY, CDR2 SVGAGI. J was trimmed by 3 bases and V by 0 bases; bases with no gene match: 4.

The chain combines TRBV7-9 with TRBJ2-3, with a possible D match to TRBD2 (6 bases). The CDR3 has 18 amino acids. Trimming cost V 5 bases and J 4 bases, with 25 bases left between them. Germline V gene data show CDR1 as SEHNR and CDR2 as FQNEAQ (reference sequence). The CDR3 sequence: CASSPLLMVGGKADTQYF. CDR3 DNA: TGTGCCAGCAGCCCCCTCTTAATGGTTGGAGGGAAGGCAGATACGCAGTATTTT.

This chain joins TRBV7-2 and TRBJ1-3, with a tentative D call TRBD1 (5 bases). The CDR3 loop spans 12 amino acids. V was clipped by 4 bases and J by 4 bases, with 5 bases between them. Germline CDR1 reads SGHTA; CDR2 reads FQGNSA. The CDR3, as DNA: TGTGCCAGCAGCTCAGGGGGAAACACCATATATTTT. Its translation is CASSSGGNTIYF.

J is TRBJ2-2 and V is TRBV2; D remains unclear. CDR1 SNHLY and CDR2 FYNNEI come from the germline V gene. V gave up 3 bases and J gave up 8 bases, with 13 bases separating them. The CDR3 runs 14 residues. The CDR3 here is CASSDGYQEGELFF. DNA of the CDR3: TGTGCCAGCAGTGACGGCTACCAGGAAGGGGAGCTGTTTTTT.

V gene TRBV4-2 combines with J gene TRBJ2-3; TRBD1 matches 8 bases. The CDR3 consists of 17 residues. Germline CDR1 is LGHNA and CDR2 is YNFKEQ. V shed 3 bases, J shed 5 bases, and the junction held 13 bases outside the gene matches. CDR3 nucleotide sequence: TGTGCCAGCAGCCAGGAGGGGACAGGTGGGACCGGAGATACGCAGTATTTT. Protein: CASSQEGTGGTGDTQYF.

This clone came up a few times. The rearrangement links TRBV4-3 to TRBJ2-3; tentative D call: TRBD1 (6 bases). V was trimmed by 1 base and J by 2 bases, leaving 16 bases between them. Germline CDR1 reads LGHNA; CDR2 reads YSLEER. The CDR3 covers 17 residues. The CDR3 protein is CASSQAQGQPFTDTQYF. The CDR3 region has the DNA TGCGCCAGCAGCCAAGCCCAGGGGCAGCCCTTCACAGATACGCAGTATTTT.

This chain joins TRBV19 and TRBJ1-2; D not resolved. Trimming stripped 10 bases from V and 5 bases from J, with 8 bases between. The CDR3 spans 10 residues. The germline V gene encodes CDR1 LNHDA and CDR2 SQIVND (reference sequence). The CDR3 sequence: CATQTYGYTF. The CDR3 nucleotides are TGTGCCACACAAACTTATGGCTACACCTTC.

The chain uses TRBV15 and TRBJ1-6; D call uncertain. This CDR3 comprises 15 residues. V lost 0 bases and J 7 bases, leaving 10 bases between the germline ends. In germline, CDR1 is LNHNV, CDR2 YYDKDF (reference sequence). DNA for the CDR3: TGTGCCACCAGCAGAGACAGGTCGTTCAATTCACCCCTCCACTTT. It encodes CATSRDRSFNSPLHF.

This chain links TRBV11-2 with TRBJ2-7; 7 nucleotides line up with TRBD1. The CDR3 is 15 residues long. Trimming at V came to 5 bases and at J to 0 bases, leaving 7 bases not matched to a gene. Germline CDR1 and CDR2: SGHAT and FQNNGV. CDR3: CASSMNRDSSYEQYF. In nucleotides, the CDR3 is TGTGCCAGCAGCATGAACCGGGACAGCTCCTACGAGCAGTACTTC.

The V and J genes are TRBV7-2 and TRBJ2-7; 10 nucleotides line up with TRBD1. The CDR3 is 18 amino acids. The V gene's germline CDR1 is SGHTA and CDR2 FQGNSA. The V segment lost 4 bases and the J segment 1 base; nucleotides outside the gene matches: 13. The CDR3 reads CASSSLPPGQGSSYEQYF. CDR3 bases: TGTGCCAGCAGCTCCCTCCCACCGGGACAGGGGAGTTCCTACGAGCAGTACTTC.

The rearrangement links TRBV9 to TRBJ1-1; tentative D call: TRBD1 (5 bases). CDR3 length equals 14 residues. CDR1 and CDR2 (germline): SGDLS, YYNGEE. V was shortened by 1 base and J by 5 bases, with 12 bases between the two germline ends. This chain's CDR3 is CASSVTGVRTEAFF. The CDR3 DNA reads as TGTGCCAGCAGCGTAACAGGAGTGAGGACTGAAGCTTTCTTT.

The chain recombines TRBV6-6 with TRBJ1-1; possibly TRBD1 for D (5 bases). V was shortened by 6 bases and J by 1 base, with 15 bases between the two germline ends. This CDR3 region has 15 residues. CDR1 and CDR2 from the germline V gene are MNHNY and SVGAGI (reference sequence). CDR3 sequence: CASSLPSTANTEAFF. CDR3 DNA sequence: TGTGCCAGCAGCCTCCCTTCGACAGCGAACACTGAAGCTTTCTTT.

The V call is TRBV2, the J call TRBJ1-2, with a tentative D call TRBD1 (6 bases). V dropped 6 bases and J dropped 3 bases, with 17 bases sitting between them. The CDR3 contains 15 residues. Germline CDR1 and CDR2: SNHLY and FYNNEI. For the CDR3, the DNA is TGTGCCAGCAGGGGGCTACAGGGTTTGGACTATGGCTACACCTTC. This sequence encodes CASRGLQGLDYGYTF.

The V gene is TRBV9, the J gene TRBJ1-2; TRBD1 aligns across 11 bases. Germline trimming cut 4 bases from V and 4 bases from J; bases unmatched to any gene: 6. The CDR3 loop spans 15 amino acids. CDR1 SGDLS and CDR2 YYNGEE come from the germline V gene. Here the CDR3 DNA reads TGTGCCAGCAGCCCGGGGACAGGGGGATCCTATGGCTACACCTTC. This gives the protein CASSPGTGGSYGYTF.

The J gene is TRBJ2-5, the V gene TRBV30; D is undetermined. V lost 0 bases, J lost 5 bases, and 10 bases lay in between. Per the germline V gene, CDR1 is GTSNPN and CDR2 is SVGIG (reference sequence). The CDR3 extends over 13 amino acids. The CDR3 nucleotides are TGTGCCTGGAGTGTACGTGCCGCGGAGACCCAGTACTTC. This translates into CAWSVRAAETQYF. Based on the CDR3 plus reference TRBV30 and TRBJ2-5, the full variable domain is SQTIHQWPATLVQPVGSPLSLECTVEGTSNPNLYWYRQAAGRGLQLLFYSVGIGQISSEVPQNLSASRPQDRQFILSSKKLLLSDSGFYLCAWSVRAAETQYFGPGTRLLVL.

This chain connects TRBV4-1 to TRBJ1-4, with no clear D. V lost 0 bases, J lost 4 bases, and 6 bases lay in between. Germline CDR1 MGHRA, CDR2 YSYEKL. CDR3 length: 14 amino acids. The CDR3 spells CASSQEALNEKLFF. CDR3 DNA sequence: TGCGCCAGCAGCCAAGAAGCCCTTAATGAAAAACTGTTTTTT.

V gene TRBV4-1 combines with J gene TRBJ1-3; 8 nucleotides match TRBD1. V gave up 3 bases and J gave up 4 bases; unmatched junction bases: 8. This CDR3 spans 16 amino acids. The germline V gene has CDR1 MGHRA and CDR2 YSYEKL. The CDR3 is CASSHPTRDRGNTIYF. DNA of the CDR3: TGCGCCAGCAGCCACCCTACGCGGGACAGGGGAAACACCATATATTTT.

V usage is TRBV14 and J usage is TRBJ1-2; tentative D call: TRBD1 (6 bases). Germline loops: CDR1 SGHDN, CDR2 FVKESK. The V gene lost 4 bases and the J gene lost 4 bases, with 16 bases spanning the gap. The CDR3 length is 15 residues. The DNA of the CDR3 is TGTGCCAGCAGCCCCCTCGGGGGGGGCGTCTATGGCTACACCTTC. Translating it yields CASSPLGGGVYGYTF.

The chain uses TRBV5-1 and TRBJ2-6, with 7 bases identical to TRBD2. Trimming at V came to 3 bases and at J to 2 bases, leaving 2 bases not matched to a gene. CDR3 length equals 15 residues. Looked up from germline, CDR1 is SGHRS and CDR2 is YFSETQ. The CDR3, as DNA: TGCGCCAGCAGCTCGGGGGGAACTGGGGCCAACGTCCTGACTTTC. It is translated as CASSSGGTGANVLTF.

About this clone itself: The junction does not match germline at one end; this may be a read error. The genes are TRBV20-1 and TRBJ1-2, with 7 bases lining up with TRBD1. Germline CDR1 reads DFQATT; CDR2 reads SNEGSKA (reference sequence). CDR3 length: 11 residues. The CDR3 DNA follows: TGCAGTGCTGGAAAACCGGGACAGTCTTTATTC. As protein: CSAGKPGQSLF.

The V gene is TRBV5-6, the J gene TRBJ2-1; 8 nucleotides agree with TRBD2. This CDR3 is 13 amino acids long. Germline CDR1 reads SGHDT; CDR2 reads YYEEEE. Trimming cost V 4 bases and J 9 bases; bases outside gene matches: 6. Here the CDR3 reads CASSLGLESEQFF. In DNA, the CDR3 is TGTGCCAGCAGCCTGGGACTAGAGTCTGAGCAGTTCTTC.

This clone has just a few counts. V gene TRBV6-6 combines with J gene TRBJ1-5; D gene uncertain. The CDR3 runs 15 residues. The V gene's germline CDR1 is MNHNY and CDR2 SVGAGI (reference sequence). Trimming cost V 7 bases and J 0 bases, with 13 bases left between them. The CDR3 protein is CASTLGEHSNQPQHF. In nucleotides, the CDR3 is TGTGCCAGCACCCTTGGAGAGCATAGCAATCAGCCCCAGCATTTT.

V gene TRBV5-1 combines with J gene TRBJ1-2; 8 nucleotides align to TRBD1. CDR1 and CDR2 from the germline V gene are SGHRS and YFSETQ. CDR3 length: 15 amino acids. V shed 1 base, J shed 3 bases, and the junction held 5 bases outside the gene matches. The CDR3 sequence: CASSLSPGQDYGYTF. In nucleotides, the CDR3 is TGCGCCAGCAGCTTGAGTCCGGGACAGGACTATGGCTACACCTTC.

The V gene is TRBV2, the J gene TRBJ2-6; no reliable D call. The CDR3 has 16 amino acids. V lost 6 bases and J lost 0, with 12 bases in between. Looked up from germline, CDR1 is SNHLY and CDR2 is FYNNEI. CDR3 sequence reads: CASRLGRNSGANVLTF. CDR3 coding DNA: TGTGCCAGCAGGTTGGGAAGAAACTCTGGGGCCAACGTCCTGACTTTC.

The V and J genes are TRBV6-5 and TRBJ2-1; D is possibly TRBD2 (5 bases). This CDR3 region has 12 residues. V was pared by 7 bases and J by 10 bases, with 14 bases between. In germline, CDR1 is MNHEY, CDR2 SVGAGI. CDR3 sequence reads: CASTVAGREQFF. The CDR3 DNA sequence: TGTGCCAGCACCGTGGCGGGCAGGGAGCAGTTCTTC.

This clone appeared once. As DNA, the CDR3 is TGTGCCAGCAGCTTAGCTTCAGGGAATGAGCAGTTCTTC. Residues: CASSLASGNEQFF. J is TRBJ2-1 and V is TRBV7-9, with D possibly being TRBD1 (5 bases). Trimming took off 0 bases at V and 7 bases at J, with 7 bases between the two ends. Germline V CDR1 and CDR2: SEHNR, FQNEAQ (reference sequence). The CDR3 is made up of 13 amino acids.